The entry below gives a single T cell receptor beta chain sequence along with its context. The sample is drawn from a study of T cell changes during pregnancy in multiple sclerosis. Clones were sequenced by immunoSEQ multiplex PCR, and TCRdb holds only the in-frame ones, with some missing. Altogether some 49,000 clones are present, about 95% being singletons, with the ten largest covering under 7%. V gave up 6 bases and J gave up 6 bases; unmatched junction bases: 11. The CDR3 contains 15 residues. The germline gives CDR1 MGHDK, CDR2 SYGVNS. This TCR was recovered from a female donor with multiple sclerosis, enrolled in a pregnancy study. The sample consisted of CD8+ T cells from peripheral blood mononuclear cells, taken in the first trimester of pregnancy. The chain links TRBV25-1 to TRBJ2-1, with 7 bases fitting TRBD1. Here the CDR3 reads CASRGPGQFGNEQFF. In DNA form, the CDR3 reads TGTGCCAGCAGAGGCCCGGGACAGTTTGGCAATGAGCAGTTCTTC.